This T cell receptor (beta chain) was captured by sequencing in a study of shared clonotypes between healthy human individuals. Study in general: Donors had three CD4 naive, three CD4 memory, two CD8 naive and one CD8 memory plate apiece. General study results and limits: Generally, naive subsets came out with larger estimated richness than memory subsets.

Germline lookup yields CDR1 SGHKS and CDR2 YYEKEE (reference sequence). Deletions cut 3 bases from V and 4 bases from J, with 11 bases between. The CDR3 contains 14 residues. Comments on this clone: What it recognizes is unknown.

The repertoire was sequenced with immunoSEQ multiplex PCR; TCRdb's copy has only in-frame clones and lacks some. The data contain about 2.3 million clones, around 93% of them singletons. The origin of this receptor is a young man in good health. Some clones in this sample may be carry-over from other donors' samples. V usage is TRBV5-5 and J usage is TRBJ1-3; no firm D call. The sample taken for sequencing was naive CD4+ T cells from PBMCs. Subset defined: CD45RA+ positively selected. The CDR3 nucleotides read TGTGCCAGCAGCTACCCAGTGGGGGGAAACACCATATATTTT. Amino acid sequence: CASSYPVGGNTIYF.